Presented here are 15 T cell receptor beta chains from one specimen sequenced in a study of metastatic and nonmetastatic thyroid tumors. TCRdb re-called the PCR reads with MiXCR. This sample has tens of thousands of clones, with 15% to 20% found just once. Thyroid surgery took place with no prior treatment in any patient. Material: blood. Receptors were obtained from a female donor with papillary thyroid cancer or a benign thyroid nodule (not recorded which). Some clones in this sample may be carry-over from other donors' samples.

This clone showed up just a few times. The limits of the CDR3 on the DNA are not certain, so only TCRdb's listed CDR3 is given. This chain uses TRBV12-3 or TRBV12-4 with TRBJ1-1. 12 amino acids form the CDR3, both terminal residues included. CDR3 sequence: CASILGLTEAFF.

Many counts were recorded for this clone. The rearrangement joins TRBV7-8 to TRBJ2-2, with TRBD1 matching 7 bases. The CDR3 runs to 16 residues. With 1 base clipped from V and 8 bases from J, the junction kept 10 bases outside the gene matches. Looked up from germline, CDR1 is SGHVS and CDR2 is FQNEAQ. The chain's CDR3 is CASSLVGTGATGELFF. In nucleotides, the CDR3 is TGTGCCAGCAGCTTAGTGGGAACAGGGGCGACGGGGGAGCTGTTTTTT.

The gene calls are TRBV20-1 and TRBJ1-2; 8 bases match TRBD1. Germline V lookup: CDR1 DFQATT, CDR2 SNEGSKA (reference sequence). V shed 0 bases and J 4 bases; nucleotides not matched to a gene: 13. The CDR3 contains 17 residues. CDR3 sequence: CSARDRQGSTGGYGYTF. The DNA for the CDR3 is TGCAGTGCTAGAGATCGACAGGGGTCTACTGGGGGCTATGGCTACACCTTC.

The chain couples TRBV27 to TRBJ2-3, with 7 bases lining up with TRBD2. After removal of 8 bases from V and 4 bases from J, the junction contained 6 bases not matched to a gene. The CDR3 spans 13 residues. Germline V gives CDR1 MNHEY, CDR2 SMNVEV (reference sequence). CDR3 in amino acids: CASGGGLADTQYF. The CDR3 nucleotides read TGTGCCAGCGGGGGAGGGCTCGCAGATACGCAGTATTTT.

This clone was counted at least ten times. This chain connects TRBV6-5 to TRBJ1-1; D unresolved. CDR1 is MNHEY, CDR2 SVGAGI, per germline. The CDR3 totals 13 residues. Trimming shortened V by 1 base and J by 3 bases, and 6 bases separated the two germline ends. DNA of the CDR3: TGTGCCAGCAGTTACTTGGGTCACACTGAAGCTTTCTTT. Its protein is CASSYLGHTEAFF.

The chain joins TRBV9 to TRBJ2-1, with 11 bases aligning to TRBD2. Germline trimming cut 4 bases from V and 6 bases from J; bases unmatched to any gene: 6. This CDR3 contains 15 residues. From germline, CDR1 is SGDLS and CDR2 YYNGEE. The CDR3 sequence is CASSPSSGRTNEQFF. CDR3 nucleotides: TGTGCCAGCAGCCCCTCTAGCGGGAGGACCAATGAGCAGTTCTTC. Full variable domain (remainder filled in from reference TRBV9 and TRBJ2-1): DSGVTQTPKHLITATGQRVTLRCSPRSGDLSVYWYQQSLDQGLQFLIQYYNGEERAKGNILERFSAQQFPDLHSELNLSSLELGDSALYFCASSPSSGRTNEQFFGPGTRLTVL.

This clone was picked up many times. The rearrangement uses TRBV29-1 and TRBJ1-1; tentative D call: TRBD1 (5 bases). Germline lookup yields CDR1 SQVTM and CDR2 ANQGSEA. Deletions cut 0 bases from V and 6 bases from J, with 11 bases between. CDR3 length: 13 residues. CDR3 nucleotide sequence: TGCAGCGTTGAAGAGGGGACCGCATCTGAAGCTTTCTTT. The encoded protein is CSVEEGTASEAFF.

Comment on this clone: A much larger clone differs from this one at a single base, so this may be a read error. The chain combines TRBV20-1 with TRBJ2-3, with D hard to call. There are 15 residues in the CDR3. Germline V gives CDR1 DFQATT, CDR2 SNEGSKA (reference sequence). CDR3 DNA: TGCAGTGCGGTTGGGCTAGATGATAGCACAGATGCGCAGTATTTT. As protein: CSAVGLDDSTDAQYF.

In its sample, this clone was seen many times. This chain connects TRBV27 to TRBJ2-1, with D unclear. Trimming left V 6 bases short and J 8 bases short, with 14 bases between. CDR1 is MNHEY and CDR2 is SMNVEV in the germline V gene (reference sequence). The CDR3 covers 13 residues. CDR3 amino acids: CASSLSSAYEQFF. CDR3 DNA sequence: TGTGCCAGCAGCCTCTCATCGGCGTATGAGCAGTTCTTC.

This clone turned up a few times. The chain carries TRBV28 and TRBJ1-5; perhaps TRBD1 as D (5 bases). Germline V gene lookup returns CDR1 MDHEN and CDR2 SYDVKM. V lost 5 bases and J 5 bases, leaving 13 bases between the germline ends. The CDR3 is 14 residues long. The CDR3 sequence: CASSLAGLYQPQHF. The CDR3 nucleotides read TGTGCCAGCAGTCTAGCAGGGTTGTATCAGCCCCAGCATTTT.

This clone showed up many times. V is TRBV30 and J is TRBJ2-1, with 11 bases that match TRBD2. Germline V gene sequence: CDR1 GTSNPN, CDR2 SVGIG (reference sequence). The CDR3 has 16 amino acids. Germline trimming cut 1 base from V and 9 bases from J; bases unmatched to any gene: 11. CDR3 loop: CAWSAVAGGNSFEQFF. In DNA form, the CDR3 reads TGTGCCTGGAGTGCGGTAGCGGGAGGGAACAGTTTTGAGCAGTTCTTC.

Ten or more counts support this clone. The chain recombines TRBV3-1 with TRBJ1-6; 8 bases are a match to TRBD1. Germline V CDR1 and CDR2: LGHDT, YNNKEL (reference sequence). The CDR3 sequence is 15 residues long. The J segment lost 7 bases and the V segment lost 3 bases, leaving 5 bases of the junction unmatched. The CDR3 region has the DNA TGTGCCAGCAGCCAGAGGACAGGGTGGAATTCACCCCTCCACTTT. This gives the protein CASSQRTGWNSPLHF.

In this sample, this clone turned up many times. The chain employs TRBV7-2 and TRBJ1-5; 9 bases map to TRBD1. The CDR3 has 14 amino acids. Trimming cost V 5 bases and J 4 bases; bases outside gene matches: 3. Germline V gene sequence: CDR1 SGHTA, CDR2 FQGNSA. In nucleotides, the CDR3 is TGTGCCAGCAGCATAGGGACAGGGAATCAGCCCCAGCATTTT. Protein product: CASSIGTGNQPQHF.

As regards this clone: A much larger clonotype is one base distant, so this may be a read error. V is TRBV7-2 and J is TRBJ1-3; a possible D gene is TRBD1 (6 bases). CDR1 SGHTA and CDR2 FQGNSA come from the germline V gene. This CDR3 is 14 amino acids long. Trimming stripped 3 bases from V and 3 bases from J, with 9 bases between. CDR3 residues: CASSFGQRGNTIYF. The DNA of the CDR3 is TGTGCCAGCAGCTTCGGACAGCGTGGAAACACCATATATTTT.

The chain recombines TRBV3-1 with TRBJ2-7, with TRBD1 matching 12 bases. Germline V gene data show CDR1 as LGHDT and CDR2 as YNNKEL (reference sequence). V dropped 3 bases and J dropped 2; count of bases not matched to a gene: 14. CDR3 length: 19 amino acids. CDR3 loop: CASSQRNPPGQGAAYEQYF. The CDR3 DNA follows: TGTGCCAGCAGCCAGAGGAATCCCCCGGGACAGGGGGCGGCCTACGAGCAGTACTTC.